This TCR beta chain stems from a study of T cell repertoires in cytomegalovirus infection. Study information: CMV infection together with matching HLA type was indicated by public TCR beta signatures.

This clonotype has just a few counts. Antigen specificity is unknown. Points from the study as a whole: The ex vivo response showed dominance by HLA-C-restricted CMV-specific TCR beta clonotypes. Carriers of CMV and the relevant HLA type were discriminated by public TCR beta frequency.

TCRdb analysed the reads with MiXCR anew, one entry per CDR3 protein. The data contain roughly 150,000 distinct CDR3 sequences, under 20% of them singletons. The CDR3 loop spans 12 amino acids. J gave up 9 bases and V 1 base, and 0 bases lay outside the gene matches. This sequence originates from a human donor in good health (CMV status not recorded). Some clones in this sample may be carry-over from other donors' samples. The material sequenced was CD8+ T cells from PBMCs. V is TRBV12-3 or TRBV12-4 and J is TRBJ2-4; 7 positions agree with TRBD2. CDR3: CASSLGGGIQYF. The CDR3 DNA is TGTGCCAGCAGTTTAGGGGGGGGCATTCAGTACTTC.